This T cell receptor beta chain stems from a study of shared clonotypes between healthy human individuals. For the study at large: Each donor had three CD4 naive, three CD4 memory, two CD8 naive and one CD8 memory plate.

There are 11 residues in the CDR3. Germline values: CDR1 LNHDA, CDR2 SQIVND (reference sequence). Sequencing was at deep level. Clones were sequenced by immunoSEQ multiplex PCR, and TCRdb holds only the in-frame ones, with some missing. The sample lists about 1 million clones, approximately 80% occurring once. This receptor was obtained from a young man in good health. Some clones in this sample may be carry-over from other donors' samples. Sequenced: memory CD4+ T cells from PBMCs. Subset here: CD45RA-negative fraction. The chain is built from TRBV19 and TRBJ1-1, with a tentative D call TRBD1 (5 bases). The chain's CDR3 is CGGGKGTEAFF. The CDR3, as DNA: TGTGGGGGAGGGAAGGGGACTGAAGCTTTCTTT.